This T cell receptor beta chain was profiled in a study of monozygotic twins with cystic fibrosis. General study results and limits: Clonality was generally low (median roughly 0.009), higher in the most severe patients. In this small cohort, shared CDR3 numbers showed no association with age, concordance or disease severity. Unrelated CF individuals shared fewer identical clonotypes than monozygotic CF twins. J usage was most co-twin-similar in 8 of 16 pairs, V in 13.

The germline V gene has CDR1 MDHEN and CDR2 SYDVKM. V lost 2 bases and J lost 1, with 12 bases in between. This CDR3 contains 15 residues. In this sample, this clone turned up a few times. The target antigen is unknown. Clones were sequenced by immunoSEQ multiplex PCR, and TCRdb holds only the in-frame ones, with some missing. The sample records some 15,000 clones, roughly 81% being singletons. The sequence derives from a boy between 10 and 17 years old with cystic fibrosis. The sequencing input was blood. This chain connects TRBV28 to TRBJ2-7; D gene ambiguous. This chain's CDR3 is CASSLGATSSYEQYF. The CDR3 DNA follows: TGTGCCAGCAGTTTAGGAGCGACCAGTTCCTACGAGCAGTACTTC.